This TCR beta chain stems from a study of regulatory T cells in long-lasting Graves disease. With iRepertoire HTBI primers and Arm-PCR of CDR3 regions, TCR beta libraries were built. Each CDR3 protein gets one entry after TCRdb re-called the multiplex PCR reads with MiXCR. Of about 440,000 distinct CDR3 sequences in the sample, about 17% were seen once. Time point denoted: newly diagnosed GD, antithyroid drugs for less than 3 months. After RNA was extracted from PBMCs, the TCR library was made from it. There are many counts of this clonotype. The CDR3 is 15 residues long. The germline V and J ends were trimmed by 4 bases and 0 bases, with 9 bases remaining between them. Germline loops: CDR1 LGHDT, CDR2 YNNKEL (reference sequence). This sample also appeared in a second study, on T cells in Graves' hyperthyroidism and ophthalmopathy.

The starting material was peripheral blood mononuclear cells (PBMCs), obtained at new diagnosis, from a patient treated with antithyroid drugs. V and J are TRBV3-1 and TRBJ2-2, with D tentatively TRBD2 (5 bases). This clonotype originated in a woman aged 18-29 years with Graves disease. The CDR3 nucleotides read TGTGCCAGCAGCCGCGAGGGTACGAACACCGGGGAGCTGTTTTTT. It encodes CASSREGTNTGELFF.